The 8 T cell receptor beta chains below come from one sample, sequenced in a study of T-cell reconstitution after alpha-beta-depleted transplantation in children. The TCRbeta library was prepared with unique molecular identifiers. TCRdb redid the calling of the PCR reads with MiXCR, one entry per CDR3 protein. The table has about 980,000 distinct CDR3 sequences, about 31% seen once. The material sequenced was PBMCs, mostly from graft donor cells, taken 360 days after TCRalphabeta/CD19-depleted stem cell transplant. The receptors derive from a boy younger than two who had a stem cell transplant for SCID, so the T cells may come from the graft donor.

The count of this clonotype is one. V usage is TRBV7-7 and J usage is TRBJ2-5; the match to TRBD2 covers 7 bases. The length of the CDR3 is 16 residues. J lost 5 bases, V lost 1 base, and 10 bases had no gene match. The germline V gene encodes CDR1 SSHAT and CDR2 FNYEAQ (reference sequence). The CDR3 region is CASSLVGGQGGETQYF. The CDR3 DNA follows: TGTGCCAGCAGCTTAGTTGGCGGGCAGGGAGGGGAGACCCAGTACTTC.

The genes are TRBV29-1 and TRBJ2-7; perhaps TRBD2 as D (5 bases). CDR1 SQVTM and CDR2 ANQGSEA come from the germline V gene. The CDR3 runs 12 residues. V lost 7 bases and J lost 5, with 15 bases in between. Here the CDR3 DNA reads TGCAGCGCCGGCCGGGGTCGGGACGAGCAGTACTTC. The encoded protein is CSAGRGRDEQYF.

The chain's CDR3 is CASSQGGAQLSPAMGEKLFF. The CDR3 DNA is TGCGCCAGCAGCCAAGGGGGGGCACAGTTGTCACCGGCTATGGGTGAAAAACTGTTTTTT. The J gene is TRBJ1-4, the V gene TRBV4-1, with a weak D call TRBD1 (6 bases). This CDR3 is built from 20 residues. Trimming removed 1 base from V and 7 bases from J, with 28 bases in between. In germline, CDR1 is MGHRA, CDR2 YSYEKL.

This clonotype was detected only a few times. The gene calls are TRBV7-9 and TRBJ2-7; a possible D gene is TRBD1 (5 bases). The CDR3 is 15 residues long. Trimming took 4 bases from V and 2 from J, leaving 15 bases between them. CDR1 is SEHNR and CDR2 is FQNEAQ in the germline V gene (reference sequence). The CDR3 reads CASSYGQGEAYEQYF. For the CDR3, the DNA is TGTGCCAGCAGCTACGGGCAGGGTGAGGCCTACGAGCAGTACTTC.

V gene TRBV6-2 or TRBV6-3 combines with J gene TRBJ2-7; no clear D. From germline, CDR1 is MNHEY and CDR2 SVGEGT. V gave up 1 base and J gave up 2 bases, with 12 bases separating them. The length of the CDR3 is 15 residues. CDR3 in amino acids: CASSYFSSPPYEQYF. The CDR3, as DNA: TGTGCCAGCAGTTACTTTTCCAGCCCTCCCTACGAGCAGTACTTC.

The chain combines TRBV15 with TRBJ2-7; weak D call: TRBD1 (6 bases). V gave up 3 bases and J gave up 0 bases, with 12 bases separating them. The germline gives CDR1 LNHNV, CDR2 YYDKDF (reference sequence). There are 15 residues in the CDR3. The CDR3 sequence: CATSSGTDSSYEQYF. The CDR3 region has the DNA TGTGCCACCAGCAGTGGGACGGACAGCTCCTACGAGCAGTACTTC.

This clonotype was seen a few times. V gene TRBV5-1 combines with J gene TRBJ1-5; D is uncertain. The germline V gene encodes CDR1 SGHRS and CDR2 YFSETQ. The CDR3 runs 13 residues. Trimming cost V 3 bases and J 5 bases, with 9 bases left between them. CDR3 nucleotide sequence: TGCGCCAGCAGCTCGGACGGATATCAGCCCCAGCATTTT. It encodes CASSSDGYQPQHF.

The chain is built from TRBV28 and TRBJ2-7; 7 bases agree with TRBD2. Germline CDR1 is MDHEN and CDR2 is SYDVKM. There are 14 residues in the CDR3. V lost 6 bases to trimming and J lost 3 bases; unmatched junction nucleotides: 8. The CDR3 region is CASRERGSVYEQYF. The CDR3 DNA is TGTGCCAGCAGGGAGCGGGGTAGTGTCTACGAGCAGTACTTC.